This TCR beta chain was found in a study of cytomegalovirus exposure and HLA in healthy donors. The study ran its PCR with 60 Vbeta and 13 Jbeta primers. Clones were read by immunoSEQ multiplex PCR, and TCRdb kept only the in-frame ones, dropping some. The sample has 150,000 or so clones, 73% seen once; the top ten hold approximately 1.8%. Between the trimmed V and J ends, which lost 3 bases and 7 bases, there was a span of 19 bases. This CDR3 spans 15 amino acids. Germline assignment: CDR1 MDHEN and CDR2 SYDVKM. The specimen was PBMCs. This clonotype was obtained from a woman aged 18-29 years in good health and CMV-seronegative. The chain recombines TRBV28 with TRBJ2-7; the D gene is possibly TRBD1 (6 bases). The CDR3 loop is CASSLGDTRGIEQYF. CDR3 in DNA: TGTGCCAGCAGTTTGGGGGACACCCGAGGAATAGAGCAGTACTTC.